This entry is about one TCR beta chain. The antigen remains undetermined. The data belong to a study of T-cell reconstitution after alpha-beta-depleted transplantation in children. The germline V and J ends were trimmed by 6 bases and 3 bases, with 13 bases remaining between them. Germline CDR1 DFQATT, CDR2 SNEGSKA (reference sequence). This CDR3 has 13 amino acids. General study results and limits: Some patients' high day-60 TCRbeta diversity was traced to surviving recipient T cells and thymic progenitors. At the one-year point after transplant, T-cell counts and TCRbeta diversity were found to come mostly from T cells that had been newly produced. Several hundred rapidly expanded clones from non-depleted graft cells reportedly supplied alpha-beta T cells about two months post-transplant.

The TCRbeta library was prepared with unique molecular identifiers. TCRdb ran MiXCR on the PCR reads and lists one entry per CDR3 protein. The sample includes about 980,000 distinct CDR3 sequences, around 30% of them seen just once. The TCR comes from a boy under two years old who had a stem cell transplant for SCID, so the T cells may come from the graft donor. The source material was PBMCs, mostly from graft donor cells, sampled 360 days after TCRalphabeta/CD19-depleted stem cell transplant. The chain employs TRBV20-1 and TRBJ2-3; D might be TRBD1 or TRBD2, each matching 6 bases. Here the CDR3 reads CSARGAGTDTQYF. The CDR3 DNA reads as TGCAGTGCGAGGGGGGCCGGGACAGATACGCAGTATTTT.